The T cell receptor (beta chain) described here comes from a study of blood T cell repertoires in COVID-19. At the level of the study: Acute-phase and convalescent COVID-19 samples originated in the United States, Italy and Spain. From T cells, B-cell-depleted T cells, or PBMCs came the material, which was cDNA or gDNA.

As originally analysed: Quantification of nucleated cells was approximated via reference gene primer amplification. Data came from immunoSEQ multiplex PCR; TCRdb stores just in-frame clones and leaves some out. V, J and clone size are taken as reported in that table, and D and trimming were inferred from the DNA itself. The table includes some 140,000 clones, around 86% detected once. What was sequenced was peripheral blood. The receptor comes from a man aged 50 to 59 with active COVID-19.

As DNA, the CDR3 is TGTGCCAGCGGCCCCCCGGACAGTCTCAACCATGACTCTGGAAACACCATATATTTT. Protein product: CASGPPDSLNHDSGNTIYF. This chain links TRBV21-1 with TRBJ1-3; TRBD1, the D gene given by the table, was not confirmed from the DNA. TRBV21-1 is a listed pseudogene. This CDR3 has 19 amino acids.